This T cell receptor (beta chain) emerged from a study of cytomegalovirus exposure and HLA in healthy donors. There are 16 residues in the CDR3. Germline CDR1 is SNHLY and CDR2 is FYNNEI. V lost 2 bases to trimming and J lost 0 bases, with 13 bases between them. To note about this clone: Its antigen is still unknown.

Study-wide results and caveats: Some V segments, TRBV6-2 and TRBV6-3 among them, were indistinguishable and were therefore excluded.

In the PCR, 60 Vbeta and 13 Jbeta primers were used. TCRdb keeps only in-frame clones here, not all; method: immunoSEQ multiplex PCR. Of some 130,000 clones listed, under 85% are singletons. The sequenced sample was PBMCs. This TCR was recovered from a boy between 10 and 17 years old in good health and CMV-seronegative. The chain uses TRBV2 and TRBJ2-5; D is possibly TRBD2 (5 bases). The CDR3: CASSEFGRGHQETQYF. The DNA for the CDR3 is TGTGCCAGCAGTGAATTTGGGAGAGGGCACCAAGAGACCCAGTACTTC.